The rows below give T cell receptor beta chains drawn from one sample of a study of CD8 T cells in ankylosing spondylitis. TCRdb itself ran the 5' RACE reads through MiXCR, one entry per CDR3 protein. This sample has 700,000 to 850,000 distinct CDR3 sequences, with 12% found just once. Sequenced material: blood, either unsorted or a sorted T cell fraction (not recorded which). These receptors were taken from a male donor with ankylosing spondylitis. The CDR3 runs from the conserved cysteine through the conserved F or W. The order of the fields is J gene, clone size, D gene, V gene, CDR3 DNA, CDR3 protein. A D gene is named only where the DNA matches it firmly. The size field is filled for only some rows; it gives once, few, many or a size class.

TRBJ1-6,many,.,TRBV10-3,TGTGCCATCAGTGTGGGTCAAAACTTATCACCCCTCCACTTT,CAISVGQNLSPLHF
TRBJ2-3,once,TRBD2,TRBV12-3/TRBV12-4,TGTGCCAGCAGTACTCCGGGACTAGCGGTTAGCACAGATACGCAGTATTTT,CASSTPGLAVSTDTQYF
TRBJ2-1,few,.,TRBV7-2,TGTGCCAGCAGCCTAAGGGGGGCGGGGGCCTTCAATGAGCAGTTCTTC,CASSLRGAGAFNEQFF
TRBJ1-5,.,TRBD1,TRBV7-2,TGTGCCAGCAGCTTTGGGACAGGTCGCAATCAGCCCCAGCATTTT,CASSFGTGRNQPQHF
TRBJ2-6,few,TRBD2,TRBV12-3/TRBV12-4,TGTGCCAGCACTAGCGGGATCTCTGGGGCCAACGTCCTGACTTTC,CASTSGISGANVLTF
TRBJ2-6,.,TRBD1,TRBV4-1,TGCGCCAGCAGCCATCCCCGGGACAGGGGCCGTTTGTTCTCTGGGGCCAACGTCCTGACTTTC,CASSHPRDRGRLFSGANVLTF
TRBJ2-7,few,TRBD1,TRBV29-1,TGCAGCGCCGGACAGGGTGGGTCCTACGAGCAGTACTTC,CSAGQGGSYEQYF
TRBJ2-2,many,.,TRBV24-1,TGTGCCACCAGTGATTTGCGGAGGAACACCGGGGAGCTGTTTTTT,CATSDLRRNTGELFF
TRBJ1-2,many,.,TRBV18,TGTGCCAGCTCACCCTCCCGGGGGACATCTAACTATGGCTACACCTTC,CASSPSRGTSNYGYTF
TRBJ2-3,.,.,TRBV29-1,TGCAGCGTTGTAGCGGTATCTAGCACAGATACGCAGTATTTT,CSVVAVSSTDTQYF